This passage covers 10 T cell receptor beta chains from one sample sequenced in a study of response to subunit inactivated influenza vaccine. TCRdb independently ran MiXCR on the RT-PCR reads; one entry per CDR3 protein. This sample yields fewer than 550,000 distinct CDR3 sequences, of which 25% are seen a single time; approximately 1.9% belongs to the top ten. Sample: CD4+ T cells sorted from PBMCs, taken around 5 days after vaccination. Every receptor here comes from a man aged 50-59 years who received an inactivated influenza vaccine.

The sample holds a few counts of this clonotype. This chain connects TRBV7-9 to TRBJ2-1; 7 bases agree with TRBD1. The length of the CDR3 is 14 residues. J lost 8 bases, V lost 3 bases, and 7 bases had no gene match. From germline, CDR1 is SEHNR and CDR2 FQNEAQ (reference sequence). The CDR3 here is CASSLPTGNHEQFF. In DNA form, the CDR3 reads TGTGCCAGCAGCTTGCCGACAGGGAACCATGAGCAGTTCTTC.

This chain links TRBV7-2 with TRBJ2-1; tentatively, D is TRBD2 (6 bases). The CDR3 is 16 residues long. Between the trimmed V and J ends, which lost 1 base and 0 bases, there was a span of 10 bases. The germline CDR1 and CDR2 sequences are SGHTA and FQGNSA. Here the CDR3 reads CASSLGWRGSYNEQFF. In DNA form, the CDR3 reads TGTGCCAGCAGCTTAGGTTGGCGGGGCTCCTACAATGAGCAGTTCTTC.

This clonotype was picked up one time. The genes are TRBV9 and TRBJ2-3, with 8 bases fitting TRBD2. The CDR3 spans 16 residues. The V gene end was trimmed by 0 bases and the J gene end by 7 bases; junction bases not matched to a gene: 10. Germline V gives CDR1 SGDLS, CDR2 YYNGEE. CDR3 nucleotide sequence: TGTGCCAGCAGCGTAGAAAGCGGGAGCGCACCCTATACGCAGTATTTT. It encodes CASSVESGSAPYTQYF.

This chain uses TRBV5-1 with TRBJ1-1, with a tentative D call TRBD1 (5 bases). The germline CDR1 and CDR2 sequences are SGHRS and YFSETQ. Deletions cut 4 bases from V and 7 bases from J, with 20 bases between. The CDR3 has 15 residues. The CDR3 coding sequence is TGCGCCAGCAGCCACAAAACAGGTATGGGGATTGAAGCTTTCTTT. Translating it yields CASSHKTGMGIEAFF. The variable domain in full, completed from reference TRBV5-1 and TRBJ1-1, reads KAGVTQTPRYLIKTRGQQVTLSCSPISGHRSVSWYQQTPGQGLQFLFEYFSETQRNKGNFPGRFSGRQFSNSRSEMNVSTLELGDSALYLCASSHKTGMGIEAFFGQGTRLTVV.

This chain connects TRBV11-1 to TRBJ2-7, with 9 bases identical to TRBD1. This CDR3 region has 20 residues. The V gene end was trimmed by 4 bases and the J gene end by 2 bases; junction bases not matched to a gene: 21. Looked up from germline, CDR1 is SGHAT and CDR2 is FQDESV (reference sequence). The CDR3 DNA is TGTGCCAGCAGCTGTTCCGGGACAGGGTGTCCCAGCGGGGTTACCTACGAGCAGTACTTC. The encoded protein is CASSCSGTGCPSGVTYEQYF.

The CDR3 is CAWRYRTGANVLTF. The CDR3 DNA follows: TGTGCCTGGAGGTACAGGACTGGGGCCAACGTCCTGACTTTC. This chain uses TRBV30 with TRBJ2-6; D possibly corresponds to TRBD1 (5 bases). The germline V and J ends were trimmed by 3 bases and 2 bases, with 8 bases remaining between them. Per the germline V gene, CDR1 is GTSNPN and CDR2 is SVGIG (reference sequence). The CDR3 length is 14 residues.

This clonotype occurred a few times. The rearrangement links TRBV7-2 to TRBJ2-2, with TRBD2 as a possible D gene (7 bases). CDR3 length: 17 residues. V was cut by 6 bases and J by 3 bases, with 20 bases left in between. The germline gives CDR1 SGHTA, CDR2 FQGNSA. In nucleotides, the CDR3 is TGTGCCAGCAGTAAGAATAGGCGGGGGCGCGACACCGGGGAGCTGTTTTTT. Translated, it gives CASSKNRRGRDTGELFF.

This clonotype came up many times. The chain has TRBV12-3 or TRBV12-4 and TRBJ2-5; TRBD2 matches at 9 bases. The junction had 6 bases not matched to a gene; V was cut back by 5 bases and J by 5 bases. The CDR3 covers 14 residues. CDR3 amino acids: CASSLGTSQETQYF. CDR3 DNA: TGTGCCAGCAGTCTCGGGACTAGCCAGGAGACCCAGTACTTC.

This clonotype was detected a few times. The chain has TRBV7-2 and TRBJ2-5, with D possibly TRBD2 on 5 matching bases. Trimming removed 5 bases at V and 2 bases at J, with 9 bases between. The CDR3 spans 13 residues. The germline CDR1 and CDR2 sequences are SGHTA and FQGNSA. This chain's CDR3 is CASSPRVQETQYF. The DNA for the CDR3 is TGTGCCAGCAGCCCGAGGGTTCAAGAGACCCAGTACTTC.

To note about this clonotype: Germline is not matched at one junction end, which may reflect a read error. CDR3 sequence reads: CASSLAGYSNQPQHF. The CDR3 bases are TGTGCCAGCAGTTTAGCGGGTTATAGCAATCAGCCCCAGCATTTT. The chain recombines TRBV7-2 with TRBJ1-5; D is ambiguous. There are 15 residues in the CDR3. Per germline, CDR1 SGHTA and CDR2 FQGNSA.